In its sample, the clone carrying this T cell receptor (beta chain) was seen a few times. Its antigen remains unknown. This entry is derived from a study of long-term antiretroviral therapy in people with HIV. Findings and caveats of the study: Dominance of pre-ART expanded clones persisted, fluctuating and often declining after ART. Someone took the blood between about 2004 and 2017, maybe while older ART regimens were in use. Among HIV repertoires, CDR3 length ranges were narrower than those of controls. After ART, diversity increased yet remained lower than transplant donor controls.

Germline V lookup: CDR1 SNHLY, CDR2 FYNNEI. Deletions cut 4 bases from V and 6 bases from J, with 9 bases between. This CDR3 has 13 residues. With survey level as its setting, the immunoSEQ assay was v3.0. The method was immunoSEQ multiplex PCR; TCRdb's version includes in-frame clones alone and lacks a portion of them. The sample has around 21,000 clones, about four fifths seen once; the top ten hold approximately 12%. The specimen comprised unsorted PBMCs, sampled 0.1 years before starting antiretroviral therapy. The rearrangement links TRBV2 to TRBJ2-2; D gene uncertain. The sequence derives from a man aged 40-55 years with HIV. This chain's CDR3 is CASSADGPGELFF. The DNA of the CDR3 is TGTGCCAGCAGTGCGGATGGCCCCGGGGAGCTGTTTTTT.